Presented here are 18 T cell receptor beta chains from one specimen sequenced in a study of blood T cell repertoires in COVID-19. Generated by immunoSEQ multiplex PCR, the TCRdb table keeps only in-frame clones and is missing some. The data hold over 130,000 clones, with approximately 87% observed a single time. Sequencing was carried out using PBMCs or T cells enriched from blood (not recorded which). The source is a man aged 45-60 years in a cohort exposed to, infected with or recovered from COVID-19 (not recorded which).

The CDR3 sequence is CASRPDRLSNYGYTF. The CDR3 DNA follows: TGTGCCAGCAGACCGGACAGACTCTCTAACTATGGCTACACCTTC. The genes are TRBV7-2 and TRBJ1-2; maybe TRBD1 (6 bases). CDR1 is SGHTA and CDR2 is FQGNSA in the germline V gene. The CDR3 covers 15 residues. The V and J ends lost 6 bases and 0 bases respectively, with 14 bases between them.

This rearrangement joins TRBV7-8 to TRBJ1-1, with TRBD1 matching over 7 bases. Germline CDR1 and CDR2: SGHVS and FQNEAQ. The CDR3 totals 13 residues. J gave up 4 bases and V 7 bases, and 6 bases lay outside the gene matches. CDR3 protein: CASNTAGGTEAFF. The CDR3 DNA sequence: TGTGCCAGCAACACGGCAGGGGGCACTGAAGCTTTCTTT.

This chain links TRBV10-1 with TRBJ1-1; weak D call: TRBD1 (5 bases). V lost 6 bases and J 2 bases, leaving 16 bases between the germline ends. Germline V CDR1 and CDR2: WNHNN, SYGVQD (reference sequence). This CDR3 contains 15 residues. As DNA, the CDR3 is TGCGCCAGCAGCCCAATGACGGGACTTAACACTGAAGCTTTCTTT. It encodes CASSPMTGLNTEAFF.

The sample holds one count of this clone. The genes are TRBV7-8 and TRBJ1-3; D not certain. The CDR3 covers 17 residues. In germline, CDR1 is SGHVS, CDR2 FQNEAQ. Trimming pared 6 bases from V and 0 bases from J, leaving 18 bases between. The CDR3 DNA reads as TGTGCCAGCAGTCCAACCTCTGAAGCGTACTCTGGAAACACCATATATTTT. Protein: CASSPTSEAYSGNTIYF.

The chain recombines TRBV5-5 with TRBJ1-5; D is possibly TRBD1 (5 bases). The V gene's germline CDR1 is SGHKS and CDR2 YYEKEE (reference sequence). The V end lost 4 bases, the J end lost 6 bases, and 23 bases lay between the germline ends. The CDR3 sequence is 17 residues long. CDR3 protein: CASSANLGGGGFQPQHF. CDR3 bases: TGTGCCAGCAGCGCAAACCTGGGGGGAGGCGGGTTTCAGCCCCAGCATTTT.

The gene calls are TRBV19 and TRBJ2-5, with 7 bases that match TRBD2. V lost 6 bases, J lost 5 bases, and 6 bases stayed unmatched. Germline V CDR1 and CDR2: LNHDA, SQIVND (reference sequence). The CDR3 loop spans 13 amino acids. In nucleotides, the CDR3 is TGTGCCAGTAGCAAAGCGGGATGGGAGACCCAGTACTTC. The encoded protein is CASSKAGWETQYF. The full variable domain, completed using reference TRBV19 and TRBJ2-5, is DGGITQSPKYLFRKEGQNVTLSCEQNLNHDAMYWYRQDPGQGLRLIYYSQIVNDFQKGDIAEGYSVSREKKESFPLTVTSAQKNPTAFYLCASSKAGWETQYFGPGTRLLVL.

This chain joins TRBV29-1 and TRBJ2-7; tentative D call: TRBD1 (6 bases). In germline, CDR1 is SQVTM, CDR2 ANQGSEA. Trimming removed 0 bases from V and 4 bases from J, with 10 bases in between. The CDR3 spans 13 residues. The CDR3 loop is CSVEDNRDYEQYF. In nucleotides, the CDR3 is TGCAGCGTTGAAGACAACAGGGATTACGAGCAGTACTTC.

V is TRBV6-5 and J is TRBJ1-2; TRBD1 is a possible D gene (5 bases). From germline, CDR1 is MNHEY and CDR2 SVGAGI. The V gene lost 4 bases and the J gene lost 10 bases, with 22 bases spanning the gap. The CDR3 sequence is 15 residues long. The CDR3 spells CASSSPEGTRPHYTF. The CDR3 region has the DNA TGTGCCAGCAGTTCGCCAGAGGGGACTCGTCCCCACTACACCTTC.

The V gene is TRBV28, the J gene TRBJ2-3, with 9 bases aligning to TRBD2. Looked up from germline, CDR1 is MDHEN and CDR2 is SYDVKM. V lost 3 bases and J lost 4; bases outside the gene matches: 14. This CDR3 has 18 residues. CDR3 in DNA: TGTGCCAGCAGTTTCCTAGGTGGCGGGAGGGCCGGGGCAGATACGCAGTATTTT. Its translation: CASSFLGGGRAGADTQYF.

This clone showed up just once. The chain carries TRBV25-1 and TRBJ1-2; D ambiguous. The CDR3 has 12 residues. CDR1 MGHDK and CDR2 SYGVNS come from the germline V gene. Trimming stripped 4 bases from V and 8 bases from J, with 11 bases between. The CDR3 nucleotides read TGTGCCAGCAGTGCCTGGGCTGCCGGCTACACCTTC. Encoded protein: CASSAWAAGYTF.

CDR3 DNA: TGTGCCAGCAGCTTGCAGGGGGACTGGTCCTACGAGCAGTACTTC. Translating it yields CASSLQGDWSYEQYF. V and J are TRBV7-7 and TRBJ2-7; perhaps TRBD1 as D (7 bases). The CDR3 runs to 15 residues. CDR1 and CDR2 from the germline V gene are SSHAT and FNYEAQ (reference sequence). V lost 3 bases, J lost 1 base, and 13 bases lay in between.

This chain joins TRBV2 and TRBJ2-1; 7 bases line up with TRBD1. The CDR3 length is 19 residues. Trimming took 6 bases from V and 9 from J; bases not matched to a gene: 26. Germline lookup yields CDR1 SNHLY and CDR2 FYNNEI. The CDR3 here is CASRGTKAPKDRESGEQFF. The CDR3 bases are TGTGCCAGCAGAGGAACCAAAGCCCCTAAAGACAGGGAGTCTGGTGAGCAGTTCTTC.

The V gene is TRBV3-1 (or the pseudogene TRBV3-2), the J gene TRBJ2-1, with TRBD2 matching over 7 bases. Germline V lookup: CDR1 LGHDT, CDR2 YNNKEL (reference sequence). V shed 7 bases, J shed 3 bases, and the junction held 9 bases outside the gene matches. The CDR3 sequence is 15 residues long. The DNA for the CDR3 is TGTGCCAGCAACTCCGAGCGGGGAAACTACAATGAGCAGTTCTTC. It translates to CASNSERGNYNEQFF.

The chain couples TRBV2 to TRBJ1-1; perhaps TRBD1 as D (5 bases). With 4 bases removed from V and 1 base from J, the gap between germline ends came to 10 bases. Germline assignment: CDR1 SNHLY and CDR2 FYNNEI. CDR3 size: 14 residues. CDR3 region: CASSVRQGNTEAFF. CDR3 DNA: TGTGCCAGCAGTGTTCGGCAGGGGAACACTGAAGCTTTCTTT.

The V and J genes are TRBV9 and TRBJ1-3; 7 bases are a match to TRBD1. The germline V gene encodes CDR1 SGDLS and CDR2 YYNGEE. CDR3 length: 15 residues. V lost 0 bases to trimming and J lost 2 bases; unmatched junction nucleotides: 2. The CDR3, as DNA: TGTGCCAGCAGCGTAGAAGGGGGCACTGGAAACACCATATATTTT. Translating it yields CASSVEGGTGNTIYF.

The CDR3 here is CSVEWTAAGYTF. Here the CDR3 DNA reads TGCAGCGTTGAATGGACAGCGGCCGGCTACACCTTC. The V call is TRBV29-1, the J call TRBJ1-2; D is possibly TRBD1 (6 bases). The germline CDR1 and CDR2 sequences are SQVTM and ANQGSEA. The CDR3 loop spans 12 amino acids. V lost 2 bases to trimming and J lost 8 bases, with 12 bases between them.

This chain joins TRBV11-1 and TRBJ2-1, with TRBD1 as a possible D gene (5 bases). This CDR3 contains 16 residues. Germline values: CDR1 SGHAT, CDR2 FQDESV (reference sequence). V lost 6 bases and J lost 1, with 16 bases in between. CDR3 protein: CASSQLQGGSYNEQFF. CDR3 DNA: TGTGCCAGCAGTCAGCTGCAGGGTGGATCCTACAATGAGCAGTTCTTC.

The chain joins TRBV7-2 to TRBJ2-5, with TRBD1 as a possible D gene (6 bases). The CDR3 is made up of 15 amino acids. Germline V gene lookup returns CDR1 SGHTA and CDR2 FQGNSA. The V end lost 2 bases, the J end lost 5 bases, and 15 bases lay between the germline ends. CDR3 protein: CASSLLTGQWETQYF. CDR3 nucleotides: TGTGCCAGCAGCTTATTGACAGGCCAATGGGAGACCCAGTACTTC. Variable domain in full (rest from reference TRBV7-2 and TRBJ2-5): GAGVSQSPSNKVTEKGKDVELRCDPISGHTALYWYRQSLGQGLEFLIYFQGNSAPDKSGLPSDRFSAERTGGSVSTLTIQRTQQEDSAVYLCASSLLTGQWETQYFGPGTRLLVL.